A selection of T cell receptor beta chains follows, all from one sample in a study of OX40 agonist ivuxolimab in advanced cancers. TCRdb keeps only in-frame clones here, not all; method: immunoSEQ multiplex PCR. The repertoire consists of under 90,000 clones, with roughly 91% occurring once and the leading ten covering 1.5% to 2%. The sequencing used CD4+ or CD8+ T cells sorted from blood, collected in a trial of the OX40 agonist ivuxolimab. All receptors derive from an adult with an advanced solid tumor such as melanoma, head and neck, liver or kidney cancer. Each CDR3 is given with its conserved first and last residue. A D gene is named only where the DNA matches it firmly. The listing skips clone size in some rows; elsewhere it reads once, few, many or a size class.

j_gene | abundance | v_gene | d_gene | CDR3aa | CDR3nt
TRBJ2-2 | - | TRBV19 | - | CASSIMSWRTGELFF | TGTGCCAGTAGTATTATGTCCTGGCGGACCGGGGAGCTGTTTTTT
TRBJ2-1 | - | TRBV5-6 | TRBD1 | CASSMGGQGTYNEQFF | TGTGCCAGCAGCATGGGTGGACAGGGGACCTACAATGAGCAGTTCTTC
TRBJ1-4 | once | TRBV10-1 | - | CASSGGPYEKLFF | TGCGCCAGCAGTGGGGGACCGTATGAAAAACTGTTTTTT
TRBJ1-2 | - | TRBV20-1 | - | CSLGLDGYTF | TGCAGTCTCGGACTGGATGGCTACACCTTC
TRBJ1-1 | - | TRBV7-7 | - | CASSLRMDTEAFF | TGTGCCAGCAGCTTACGAATGGACACTGAAGCTTTCTTT
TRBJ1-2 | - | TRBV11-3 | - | CASRGGQGLYGYTF | TGTGCCAGCAGGGGGGGTCAGGGACTTTATGGCTACACCTTC
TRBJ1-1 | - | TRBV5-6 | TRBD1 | CASSWGQGRVNTEAFF | TGTGCCAGCAGCTGGGGACAGGGAAGGGTGAACACTGAAGCTTTCTTT
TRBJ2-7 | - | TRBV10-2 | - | CASSELQGLLYEQYF | TGCGCCAGCAGTGAGTTACAGGGTCTACTCTACGAGCAGTACTTC
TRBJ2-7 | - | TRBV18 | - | CASSSTRVSSYEQYF | TGTGCCAGCTCCTCGACTCGGGTTAGCTCCTACGAGCAGTACTTC
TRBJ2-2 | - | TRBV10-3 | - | CAISGPLGGVSGNTGELFF | TGTGCCATCAGTGGGCCGCTGGGTGGGGTGAGCGGGAACACCGGGGAGCTGTTTTTT
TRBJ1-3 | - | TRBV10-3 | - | CAISDKGTSENTIYF | TGTGCCATCAGTGACAAGGGAACGTCAGAAAACACCATATATTTT
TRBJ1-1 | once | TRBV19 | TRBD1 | CASSRDRANTEAFF | TGTGCCAGTAGCCGGGACAGGGCTAACACTGAAGCTTTCTTT
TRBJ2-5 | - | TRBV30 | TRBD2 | CAWSPLSLAGGVETQYF | TGTGCCTGGAGTCCTCTTTCACTAGCGGGGGGGGTAGAGACCCAGTACTTC
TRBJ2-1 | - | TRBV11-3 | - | CASSDGSLYNEQFF | TGTGCCAGCAGCGATGGCTCCCTGTACAATGAGCAGTTCTTC
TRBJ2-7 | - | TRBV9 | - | CASSVGWPYSYEQYF | TGTGCCAGCAGCGTAGGTTGGCCCTACTCCTACGAGCAGTACTTC
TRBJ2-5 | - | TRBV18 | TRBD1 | CASSPGQGQETQYF | TGTGCCAGCTCACCTGGACAGGGTCAAGAGACCCAGTACTTC